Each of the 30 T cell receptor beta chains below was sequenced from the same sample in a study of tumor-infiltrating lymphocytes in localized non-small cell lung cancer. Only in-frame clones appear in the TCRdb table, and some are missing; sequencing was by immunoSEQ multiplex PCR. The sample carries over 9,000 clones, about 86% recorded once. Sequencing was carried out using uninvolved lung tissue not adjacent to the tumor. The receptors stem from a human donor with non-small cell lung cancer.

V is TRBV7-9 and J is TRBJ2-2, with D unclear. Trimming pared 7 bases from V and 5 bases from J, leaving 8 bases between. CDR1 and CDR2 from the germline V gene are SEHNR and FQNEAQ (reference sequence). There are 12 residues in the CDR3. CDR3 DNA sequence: TGTGCCAGCATCGGTAATACCGGGGAGCTGTTTTTT. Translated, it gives CASIGNTGELFF.

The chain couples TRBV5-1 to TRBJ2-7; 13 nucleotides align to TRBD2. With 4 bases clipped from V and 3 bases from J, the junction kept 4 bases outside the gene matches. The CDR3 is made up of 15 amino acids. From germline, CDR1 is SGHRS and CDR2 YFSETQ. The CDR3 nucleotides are TGCGCCAGCAGCCCGGGGACTAGCGGGAACTACGAGCAGTACTTC. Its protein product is CASSPGTSGNYEQYF.

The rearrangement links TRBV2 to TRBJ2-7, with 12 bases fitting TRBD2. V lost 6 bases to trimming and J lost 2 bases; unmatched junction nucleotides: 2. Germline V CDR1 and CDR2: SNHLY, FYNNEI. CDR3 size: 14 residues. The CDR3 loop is CASSRLAGAYEQYF. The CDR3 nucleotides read TGTGCCAGCAGCCGACTAGCGGGGGCCTACGAGCAGTACTTC.

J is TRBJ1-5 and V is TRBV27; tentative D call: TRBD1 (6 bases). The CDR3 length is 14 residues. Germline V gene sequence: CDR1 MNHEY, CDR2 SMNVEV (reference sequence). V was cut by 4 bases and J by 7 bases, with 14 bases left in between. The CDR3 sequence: CASSWAGAGQPQHF. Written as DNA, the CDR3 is TGTGCCAGCAGTTGGGCAGGGGCTGGACAGCCCCAGCATTTT.

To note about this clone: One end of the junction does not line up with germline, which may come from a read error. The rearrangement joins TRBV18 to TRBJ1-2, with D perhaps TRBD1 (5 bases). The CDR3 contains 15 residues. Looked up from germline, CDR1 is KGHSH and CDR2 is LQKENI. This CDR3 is CASLPDSGSYYGYTF. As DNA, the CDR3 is TGTGCCAGCTTACCAGACAGTGGTTCCTACTATGGCTACACCTTC. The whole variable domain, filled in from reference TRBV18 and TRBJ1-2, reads NAGVMQNPRHLVRRRGQEARLRCSPMKGHSHVYWYRQLPEEGLKFMVYLQKENIIDESGMPKERFSAEFPKEGPSILRIQQVVRGDSAAYFCASLPDSGSYYGYTFGSGTRLTVV.

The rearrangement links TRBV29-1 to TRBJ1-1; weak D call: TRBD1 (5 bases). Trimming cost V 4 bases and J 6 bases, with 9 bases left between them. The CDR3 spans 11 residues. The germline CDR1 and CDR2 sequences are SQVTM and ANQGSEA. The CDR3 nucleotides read TGCAGCGTTGCGACAGACCCTGAAGCTTTCTTT. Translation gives CSVATDPEAFF.

This CDR3 is CASSGFRTSFYGYTF. The CDR3 DNA sequence: TGTGCCAGCAGTGGATTTCGGACCTCTTTCTATGGCTACACCTTC. This chain uses TRBV6-1 with TRBJ1-2; D not resolved. Germline loops: CDR1 MNHNS, CDR2 SASEGT. The V and J ends lost 4 bases and 4 bases respectively, with 16 bases between them. The CDR3 covers 15 residues.

CDR3 region: CASSQVWGSSYEQYF. CDR3 coding DNA: TGCGCCAGCAGCCAAGTTTGGGGAAGCTCCTACGAGCAGTACTTC. This chain connects TRBV4-1 to TRBJ2-7; D is uncertain. V was trimmed by 1 base and J by 0 bases, leaving 10 bases between them. Germline assignment: CDR1 MGHRA and CDR2 YSYEKL. This CDR3 region has 15 residues.

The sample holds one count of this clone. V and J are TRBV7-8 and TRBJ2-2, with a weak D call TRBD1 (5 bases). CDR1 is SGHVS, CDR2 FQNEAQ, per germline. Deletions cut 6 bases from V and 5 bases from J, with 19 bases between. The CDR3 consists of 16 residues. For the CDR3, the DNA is TGTGCCAGCAGTTCTTTTAAGGGGCCAACAACCGGGGAGCTGTTTTTT. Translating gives CASSSFKGPTTGELFF. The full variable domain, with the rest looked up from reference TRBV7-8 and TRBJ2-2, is GAGVSQSPRYKVAKRGQDVALRCDPISGHVSLFWYQQALGQGPEFLTYFQNEAQLDKSGLPSDRFFAERPEGSVSTLKIQRTQQEDSAVYLCASSSFKGPTTGELFFGEGSRLTVL.

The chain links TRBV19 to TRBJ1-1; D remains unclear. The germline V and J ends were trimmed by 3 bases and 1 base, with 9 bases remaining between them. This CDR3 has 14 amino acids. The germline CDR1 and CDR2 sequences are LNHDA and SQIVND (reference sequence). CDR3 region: CASSIGTGNTEAFF. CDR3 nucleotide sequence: TGTGCCAGTAGTATTGGCACGGGGAACACTGAAGCTTTCTTT.

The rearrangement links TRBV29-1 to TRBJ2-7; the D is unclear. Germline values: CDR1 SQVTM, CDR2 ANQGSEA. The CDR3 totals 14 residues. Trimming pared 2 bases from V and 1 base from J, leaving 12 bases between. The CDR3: CSVETTTASYEQYF. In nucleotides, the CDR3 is TGCAGCGTTGAAACTACAACAGCTTCCTACGAGCAGTACTTC.

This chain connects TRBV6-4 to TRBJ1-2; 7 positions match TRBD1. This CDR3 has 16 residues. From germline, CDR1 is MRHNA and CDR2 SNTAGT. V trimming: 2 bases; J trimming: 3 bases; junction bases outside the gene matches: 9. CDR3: CASSDIRDREHYGYTF. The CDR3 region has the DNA TGTGCCAGCAGTGACATCCGGGACAGAGAACACTATGGCTACACCTTC.

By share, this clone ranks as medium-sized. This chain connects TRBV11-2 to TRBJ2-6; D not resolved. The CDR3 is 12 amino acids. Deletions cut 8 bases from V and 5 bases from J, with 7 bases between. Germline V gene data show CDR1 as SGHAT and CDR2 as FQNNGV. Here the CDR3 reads CASSPRANVLTF. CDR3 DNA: TGTGCCAGCTCGCCCCGGGCCAACGTCCTGACTTTC.

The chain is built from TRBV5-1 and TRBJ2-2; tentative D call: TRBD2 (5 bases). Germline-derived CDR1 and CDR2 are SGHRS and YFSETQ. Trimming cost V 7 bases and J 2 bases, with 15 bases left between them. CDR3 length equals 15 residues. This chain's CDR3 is CASRPLDSNTGELFF. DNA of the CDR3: TGCGCCAGCCGCCCCCTGGACTCTAACACCGGGGAGCTGTTTTTT.

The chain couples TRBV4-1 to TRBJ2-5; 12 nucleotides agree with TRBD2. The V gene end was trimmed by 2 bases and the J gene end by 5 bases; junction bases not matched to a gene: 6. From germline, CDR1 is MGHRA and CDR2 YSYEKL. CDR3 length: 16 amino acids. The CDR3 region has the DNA TGCGCCAGCAGCCAAAGACTAGCGGGGGCTGGGGAGACCCAGTACTTC. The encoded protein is CASSQRLAGAGETQYF.

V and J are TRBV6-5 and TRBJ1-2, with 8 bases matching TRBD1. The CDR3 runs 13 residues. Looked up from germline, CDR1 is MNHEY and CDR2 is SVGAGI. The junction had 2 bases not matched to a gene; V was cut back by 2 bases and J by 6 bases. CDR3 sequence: CASSYQGADGYTF. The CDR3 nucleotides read TGTGCCAGCAGTTACCAGGGGGCGGATGGCTACACCTTC.

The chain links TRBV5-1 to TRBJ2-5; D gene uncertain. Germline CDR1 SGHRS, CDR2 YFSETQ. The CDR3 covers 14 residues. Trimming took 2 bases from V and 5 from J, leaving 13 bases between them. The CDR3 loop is CASSFTSTRETQYF. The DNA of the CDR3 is TGCGCCAGCAGCTTCACATCAACCCGGGAGACCCAGTACTTC. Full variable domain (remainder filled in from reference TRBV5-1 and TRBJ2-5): KAGVTQTPRYLIKTRGQQVTLSCSPISGHRSVSWYQQTPGQGLQFLFEYFSETQRNKGNFPGRFSGRQFSNSRSEMNVSTLELGDSALYLCASSFTSTRETQYFGPGTRLLVL.

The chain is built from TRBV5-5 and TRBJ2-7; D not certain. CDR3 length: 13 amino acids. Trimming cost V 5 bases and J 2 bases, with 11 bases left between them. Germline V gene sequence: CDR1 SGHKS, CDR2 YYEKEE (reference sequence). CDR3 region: CASRLAVPYEQYF. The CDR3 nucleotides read TGTGCCAGCAGGTTAGCTGTACCCTACGAGCAGTACTTC.

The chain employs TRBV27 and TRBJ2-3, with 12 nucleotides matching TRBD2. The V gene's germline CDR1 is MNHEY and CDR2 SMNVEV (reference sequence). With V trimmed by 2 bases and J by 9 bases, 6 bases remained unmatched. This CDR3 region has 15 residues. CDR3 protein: CASSLRLAGVPTQYF. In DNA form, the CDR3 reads TGTGCCAGCAGTTTAAGACTAGCGGGGGTCCCCACGCAGTATTTT.

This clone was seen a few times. CDR3 protein: CSVEGGRGDGYTF. CDR3 nucleotide sequence: TGCAGCGTTGAAGGGGGCAGGGGGGATGGCTACACCTTC. V gene TRBV29-1 combines with J gene TRBJ1-2, with TRBD1 identical over 7 bases. This CDR3 spans 13 amino acids. J was trimmed by 6 bases and V by 1 base; bases with no gene match: 5. Germline V lookup: CDR1 SQVTM, CDR2 ANQGSEA. Combining the CDR3 with reference TRBV29-1 and TRBJ1-2 gives the whole variable domain SAVISQKPSRDICQRGTSLTIQCQVDSQVTMMFWYRQQPGQSLTLIATANQGSEATYESGFVIDKFPISRPNLTFSTLTVSNMSPEDSSIYLCSVEGGRGDGYTFGSGTRLTVV.

As DNA, the CDR3 is TGTGCCTGGAGCAGCGAAGGGTGGTACTATGGCTACACCTTC. Its protein product is CAWSSEGWYYGYTF. The V call is TRBV30, the J call TRBJ1-2, with D uncertain. Trimming cost V 3 bases and J 3 bases, with 14 bases left between them. Germline V gene sequence: CDR1 GTSNPN, CDR2 SVGIG (reference sequence). The CDR3 sequence is 14 residues long.

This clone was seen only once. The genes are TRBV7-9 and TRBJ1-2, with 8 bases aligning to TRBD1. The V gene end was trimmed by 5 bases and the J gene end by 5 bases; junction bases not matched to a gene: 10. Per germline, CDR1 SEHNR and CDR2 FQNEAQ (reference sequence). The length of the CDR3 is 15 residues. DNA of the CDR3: TGTGCCAGCAGCATCGACAGGGGCGAGAGATATGGCTACACCTTC. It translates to CASSIDRGERYGYTF.

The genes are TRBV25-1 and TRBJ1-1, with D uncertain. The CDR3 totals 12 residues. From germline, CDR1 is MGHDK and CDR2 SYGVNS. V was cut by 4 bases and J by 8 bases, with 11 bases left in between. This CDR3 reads CASSGLPGEAFF. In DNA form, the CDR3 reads TGTGCCAGCAGTGGCCTTCCGGGGGAAGCTTTCTTT.

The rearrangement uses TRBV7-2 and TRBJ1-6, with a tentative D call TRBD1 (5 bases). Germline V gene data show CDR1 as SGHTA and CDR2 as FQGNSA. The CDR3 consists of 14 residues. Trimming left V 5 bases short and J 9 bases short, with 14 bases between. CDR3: CASSPRGESSPLHF. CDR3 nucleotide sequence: TGTGCCAGCAGCCCGAGAGGGGAAAGTTCACCCCTCCACTTT.

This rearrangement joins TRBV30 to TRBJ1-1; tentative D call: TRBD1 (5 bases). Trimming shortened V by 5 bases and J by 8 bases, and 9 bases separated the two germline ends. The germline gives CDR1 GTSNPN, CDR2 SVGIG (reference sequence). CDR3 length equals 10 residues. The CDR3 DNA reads TGTGCCTGGGTACAGGTGGAAGCTTTCTTT. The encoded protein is CAWVQVEAFF.

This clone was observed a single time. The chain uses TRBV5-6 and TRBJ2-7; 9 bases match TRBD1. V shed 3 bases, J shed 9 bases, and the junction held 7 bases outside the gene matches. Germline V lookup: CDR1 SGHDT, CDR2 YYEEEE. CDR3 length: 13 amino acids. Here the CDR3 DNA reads TGTGCCAGCAGCTCGGGGACAGGGATTACGCAGTACTTC. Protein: CASSSGTGITQYF.

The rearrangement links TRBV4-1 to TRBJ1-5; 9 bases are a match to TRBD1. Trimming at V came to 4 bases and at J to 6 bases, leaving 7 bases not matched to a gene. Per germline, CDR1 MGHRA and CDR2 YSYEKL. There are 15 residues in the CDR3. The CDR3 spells CASSPGQGAGQPQHF. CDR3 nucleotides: TGCGCCAGCAGCCCGGGACAGGGAGCGGGTCAGCCCCAGCATTTT.

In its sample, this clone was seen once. The DNA for the CDR3 is TGTGCCAGCAGCCCCCCCGGGGGAACACCTAATAATTCACCCCTCCACTTT. This gives the protein CASSPPGGTPNNSPLHF. The chain links TRBV5-4 to TRBJ1-6; possibly TRBD1 for D (5 bases). Germline assignment: CDR1 SGHNT and CDR2 YYREEE (reference sequence). V dropped 4 bases and J dropped 5 bases, with 19 bases sitting between them. CDR3 length equals 17 residues.

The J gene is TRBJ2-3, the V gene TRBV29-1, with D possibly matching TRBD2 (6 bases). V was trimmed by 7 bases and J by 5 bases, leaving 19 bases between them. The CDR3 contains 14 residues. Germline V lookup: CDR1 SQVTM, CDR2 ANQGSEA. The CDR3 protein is CSAQGAGLGDTQYF. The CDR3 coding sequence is TGCAGCGCCCAAGGTGCGGGACTTGGAGATACGCAGTATTTT.

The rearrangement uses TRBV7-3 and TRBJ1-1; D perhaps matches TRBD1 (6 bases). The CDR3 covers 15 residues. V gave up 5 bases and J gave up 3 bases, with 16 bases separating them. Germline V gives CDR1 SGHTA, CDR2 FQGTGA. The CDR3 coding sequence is TGTGCCAGCAGCCCCCTACAGGGTAAGGACACTGAAGCTTTCTTT. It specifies CASSPLQGKDTEAFF. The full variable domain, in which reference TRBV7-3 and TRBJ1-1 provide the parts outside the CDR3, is GAGVSQTPSNKVTEKGKYVELRCDPISGHTALYWYRQSLGQGPEFLIYFQGTGAADDSGLPNDRFFAVRPEGSVSTLKIQRTERGDSAVYLCASSPLQGKDTEAFFGQGTRLTVV.